This T cell receptor beta chain comes out of a study of CD8 T cells in ankylosing spondylitis (dated by TCRdb to 2016 to 2017). Describing the broader study: To find TCR variants linked to disease, the study profiled T cell receptor beta repertoires in ankylosing spondylitis patients and healthy donors. The whole study cohort included 90 to 120 healthy donors and 20 to 25 ankylosing spondylitis patients. Samples of peripheral blood were taken, and for ankylosing spondylitis patients, synovial fluid was collected as well. On the study overall, not on this receptor specifically: The disease-linked clones were reported as significantly enriched in matched synovial fluid samples from ankylosing spondylitis patients. A TCR beta motif made up of eight highly homologous amino acid variants appeared to be characteristic of blood from ankylosing spondylitis patients. A CD8+ phenotype was shown by the disease-linked clones, which were found at relatively low frequencies in peripheral blood. Some motif variants were previously reported in synovial fluid and blood of reactive arthritis patients, suggesting common disease-initiation mechanisms.

V and J are trimmed by 5 bases and 0 bases, and the gene matches miss 4 bases of the junction. The CDR3 sequence holds 15 residues, the cysteine and phenylalanine included. The sequence is cut down to CDR3 DNA, 45 bases in frame from base 1. This clonotype has a count of ten or more. What antigen it recognizes has not been identified. Base qualities are missing; no much larger clone stands one base away. Sequencing relied on an Illumina HiSeq 2500. Quantitative 5'-RACE with molecular barcodes was used to prepare TCR beta libraries. The original methods were these. A new computational method based on a probabilistic model of VDJ rearrangement was used to identify disease-linked TCR variants. In TCRdb, the public reads were trimmed at Q25 with fastp and aligned with MiXCR, with productive beta chains retained. A single entry per CDR3 protein holds the most common genes and DNA from its merged rows. V and J calls and clone size were set by TCRdb, not the authors. The sample includes tens of thousands of distinct CDR3 sequences, with just under 9% observed a single time. The ten largest clones represent approximately 30% of the sample.

The sequence is built from TRBV12-3 or TRBV12-4 and TRBJ2-1, with TRBD2 matching 7 junction bases. This TCR was sampled from a male donor with ankylosing spondylitis. The source material was blood, either unsorted or a sorted T cell fraction (not recorded which). The CDR3 loop reads CASSTGLSSYNEQFF. The DNA reads as follows: TGTGCCAGCAGTACGGGACTAAGCTCCTACAATGAGCAGTTCTTC.